Listed below are T cell receptor beta chains from one sample, sequenced in a study of blood T cell repertoires in COVID-19. Data came from immunoSEQ multiplex PCR; TCRdb stores just in-frame clones and leaves some out. The table shows 100,000 or so clones, with about 89% occurring only once. Source material: peripheral blood. The source is a man between 50 and 59 years old with acute or convalescent COVID-19. Each CDR3 is given with its conserved first and last residue. D genes are given only for firm matches. Where a row states a size, it is once, few, many or the class of an expanded clone; other rows omit it.

TRBJ2-2	.	.	TRBV2	TGTGCCAGCAGTGATTGGGGCCGCGGGGAGCTGTTTTTT	CASSDWGRGELFF
TRBJ2-3	.	.	TRBV10-1	TGCGCCAGCAGCCCAGGGGCAGATACGCAGTATTTT	CASSPGADTQYF
TRBJ1-2	TRBD1	.	TRBV7-9	TGTGCCAGCAGCGCAGGACAGGGGGCGAGTGGCTACACCTTC	CASSAGQGASGYTF
TRBJ1-5	.	few	TRBV29-1	TGCAGCGTTCCTGACAGTGATAGCAATCAGCCCCAGCATTTT	CSVPDSDSNQPQHF
TRBJ1-1	.	.	TRBV3-1/TRBV3-2	TGTGCCAGCAGCGATACGGGACTCCGGGTGAACACTGAAGCTTTCTTT	CASSDTGLRVNTEAFF
TRBJ1-2	.	.	TRBV11-3	TGTGCCAGCAGCCCCCGGACACAAACTACTAATGGCTACACCTTC	CASSPRTQTTNGYTF
TRBJ2-4	.	.	TRBV25-1	TGTGCCAGCAGTTCTCCTAGGAGTTTCGTGTACTTC	CASSSPRSFVYF
TRBJ1-5	.	.	TRBV19	TGTGCCAGTGAGGACAGCGATCGCGGAGTTTTGGTCGCTCAGCCCCAGCATTTT	CASEDSDRGVLVAQPQHF
TRBJ1-2	.	.	TRBV5-5	TGTGCCAGCAGCTTGGAGGGGCACAACTATGGCTACACCTTC	CASSLEGHNYGYTF
TRBJ1-4	.	.	TRBV6-6	TGTGCCAGCAGCCACGCGGGGGCAACTAATGAAAAACTGTTTTTT	CASSHAGATNEKLFF
TRBJ2-7	TRBD2	.	TRBV5-1	TGCGCCAGCAGCTCCGACGGGACTAGGGTGTACGAGCAGTACTTC	CASSSDGTRVYEQYF
TRBJ2-7	.	.	TRBV28	TGTGCCAGCAGTTTAGGTGCAGGTCAACGCGCCTACGAGCAGTACTTC	CASSLGAGQRAYEQYF
TRBJ1-4	.	.	TRBV19	TGTGCCAGTAGCCCTCGGGCGGGGGAGTTGGAAAAACTGTTTTTT	CASSPRAGELEKLFF
TRBJ2-3	.	.	TRBV11-2	TGTGCCAGCAGCTTAGCCTCTAACCCCACAGATACGCAGTATTTT	CASSLASNPTDTQYF
TRBJ2-5	TRBD1	.	TRBV6-5	TGTGCCAGCAGTCCGAAGACAGGGGGCATCGAGACCCAGTACTTC	CASSPKTGGIETQYF
TRBJ2-7	.	.	TRBV7-8	TGTGCCAGCAGCTTAAAGGGGAATGCCTACGAGCAGTACTTC	CASSLKGNAYEQYF
TRBJ2-7	TRBD1	.	TRBV6-5	TGTGCCAGCAGTTACAGTCAGGGGGATAACGAGCAGTACTTC	CASSYSQGDNEQYF
TRBJ1-6	TRBD1	.	TRBV14	TGTGCCAGCAGCCATAACCACAGGGGAAATTCACCCCTCCACTTT	CASSHNHRGNSPLHF
TRBJ1-6	.	.	TRBV4-1	TGCGCCAGCAGACCAATCAGGGGTAACAGGACCCAATATAATTCACCCCTCCACTTT	CASRPIRGNRTQYNSPLHF
TRBJ1-2	.	.	TRBV5-6	TGTGCCAGCAGCTTGGCCGGGAGCGATAGTTATGGCTACACCTTC	CASSLAGSDSYGYTF
TRBJ2-1	TRBD1	.	TRBV6-6	TGTGCCAGCAGAAATGACAGGGGGCAAGGTGAGCAGTTCTTC	CASRNDRGQGEQFF
TRBJ1-1	.	.	TRBV10-3	TGTGCCATCAGTGAGCAGGTCACTGAAGCTTTCTTT	CAISEQVTEAFF
TRBJ2-5	TRBD2	.	TRBV5-1	TGCGCCAGCAGCTTAAGCGGGGGGCCGGATGAGACCCAGTACTTC	CASSLSGGPDETQYF
TRBJ2-1	.	.	TRBV11-3	TGTGCCAGCAGCCAATACAATGAGCAGTTCTTC	CASSQYNEQFF
TRBJ1-2	.	.	TRBV3-1/TRBV3-2	TGTGCCAGCAGCCAACGGAGATCGGGGGGGTATGGCTACACCTTC	CASSQRRSGGYGYTF
TRBJ2-7	.	few	TRBV14	TGTGCCAGCAGCCTCAGCGGAGGGGCTGCGGGGATGTACTTC	CASSLSGGAAGMYF
TRBJ1-2	.	.	TRBV2	TGTGCCAGCAGTTCGGTTGGCAGGGTAGGCTACACCTTC	CASSSVGRVGYTF
TRBJ1-5	TRBD1	once	TRBV27	TGTGCCAGCAGTTTATCGGCGGGACAGGTCTACAATCAGCCCCAGCATTTT	CASSLSAGQVYNQPQHF
TRBJ1-4	TRBD1	.	TRBV10-2	TGCGCCAGCAGGGGACAGGGACTAAATGAAAAACTGTTTTTT	CASRGQGLNEKLFF
TRBJ1-2	TRBD1	few	TRBV7-9	TGTGCCAGCAGCCGGGACAGGTCTGGCTACACCTTC	CASSRDRSGYTF
TRBJ2-1	.	.	TRBV14	TGTGCCAGCAGCCAACAGGGAAGTCCCTACAATGAGCAGTTCTTC	CASSQQGSPYNEQFF
TRBJ2-1	TRBD1	.	TRBV5-1	TGCGCCAGCAGCTTACCCCGGGACAGGCGTTACAATGAGCAGTTCTTC	CASSLPRDRRYNEQFF
TRBJ1-3	.	.	TRBV4-3	TGCGCCAGCAGCCAAGATGGGGACACCTCGGGAAACACCATATATTTT	CASSQDGDTSGNTIYF
TRBJ1-2	.	.	TRBV11-3	TGTGCCAGCAGCTTAGGGGCAGCTCCTAACTATGGCTACACCTTC	CASSLGAAPNYGYTF
TRBJ1-1	.	.	TRBV5-6	TGTGCCAGCAGCGCGGACGCCGGGATGGGTTACACTGAAGCTTTCTTT	CASSADAGMGYTEAFF
TRBJ2-3	TRBD1	once	TRBV7-6	TGTGCCAGCAGCCCCGGGACAGGGGGCTACGCAGATACGCAGTATTTT	CASSPGTGGYADTQYF
TRBJ1-1	TRBD1	.	TRBV5-1	TGCGCCAGCAGCCCGGACCGGGACAGGGGATTGGGTACTGAAGCTTTCTTT	CASSPDRDRGLGTEAFF
TRBJ2-5	.	.	TRBV12-5	TGTGCTAGTGGTACCCGACTGGAAGAGACCCAGTACTTC	CASGTRLEETQYF
TRBJ2-1	TRBD2	.	TRBV15	TGTGCCACCAGCAGAACGGGGGGGCAGAGAGATGAGCAGTTCTTC	CATSRTGGQRDEQFF
TRBJ2-6	TRBD1	.	TRBV7-9	TGTGCCAGCAGCTTCGGACAGGGGGCCGACCCCTCTGGGGCCAACGTCCTGACTTTC	CASSFGQGADPSGANVLTF
TRBJ2-7	TRBD1	.	TRBV5-6	TGTGCCAGCAGCTGGCCGGGACAGGGGGTCAACGAGCAGTACTTC	CASSWPGQGVNEQYF
TRBJ2-5	.	.	TRBV7-9	TGTGCCAGCAGCTTCGGCAGGGGGAGGGAGACCCAGTACTTC	CASSFGRGRETQYF
TRBJ1-1	.	.	TRBV5-4	TGTGCCAGCAGCCGTGCAGATATGAACACTGAAGCTTTCTTT	CASSRADMNTEAFF
TRBJ2-5	.	.	TRBV28	TGTGCCAGCAGACCCAGGGGTCAGACAAGAGAGACCCAGTACTTC	CASRPRGQTRETQYF
TRBJ1-2	.	.	TRBV6-1	TGTGCCAGCAGTGAAGCGCTTCAGTTCCAGGGTTATGACTATGGCTACACCTTC	CASSEALQFQGYDYGYTF
TRBJ2-7	.	.	TRBV5-1	TGCGCCAGCGACAAGGGGGCCCGGGGGTCCGAGCAGTACTTC	CASDKGARGSEQYF
TRBJ2-7	.	.	TRBV9	TGTGCCAGCAGCCCGCGACCCGGGAGCTCCTACGAGCAGTACTTC	CASSPRPGSSYEQYF
TRBJ1-2	.	.	TRBV6-5	TGTGCCAGCAGCCGACTGGGGAGGGGTGAGGATGGCTACACCTTC	CASSRLGRGEDGYTF
TRBJ2-7	.	.	TRBV7-9	TGTGCCAGCAGCTTAGGCGCAGGGGCGGACGAGCAGTACTTC	CASSLGAGADEQYF
TRBJ1-2	TRBD1	few	TRBV7-2	TGTGCCAGCAGCTCCCAGACAGGGTACTATGGCTACACCTTC	CASSSQTGYYGYTF
TRBJ1-1	.	once	TRBV4-2	TGTGCCAGCAGCCAAATCGACACTAGCGTCGAAGCTTTCTTT	CASSQIDTSVEAFF
TRBJ1-2	.	.	TRBV28	TGTGCCAGCAGTTTAGCCAGGGGTGGGTATGGCTACACCTTC	CASSLARGGYGYTF
TRBJ1-1	.	.	TRBV6-5	TGTGCCAGCAGTTACGGCCCAGGAACTGAAGCTTTCTTT	CASSYGPGTEAFF
TRBJ1-6	.	.	TRBV5-5	TGTGCCAGCAGCGTTCGGGGGAACTCCTATAATTCACCCCTCCACTTT	CASSVRGNSYNSPLHF
TRBJ2-1	.	.	TRBV29-1	TGCAGCGTTGAGAGTCAGGGAGGTTACAATGAGCAGTTCTTC	CSVESQGGYNEQFF